A selection of T cell receptor beta chains follows, all from one sample in a study of T cell responses to AZD1222 COVID-19 vaccine. The method was immunoSEQ multiplex PCR; TCRdb's version includes in-frame clones alone and lacks a portion of them. The table lists roughly 200,000 clones, around 92% of them singletons. Sequenced here: peripheral blood, sampled on day 0 of AZD1222 vaccination. The source of these receptors is an adult in good health. Both conserved end residues are part of each CDR3. A D gene is named only where the DNA matches it firmly. Some rows have no size entry. The others give once, few or many, or a class for an expanded clone.

>TRBJ1-4|.|.|TRBV19
CASSNRAGEKLFF
TGTGCCAGTAGTAACCGGGCTGGCGAAAAACTGTTTTTT
>TRBJ2-1|.|.|TRBV2
CASSGGIGQSSYNEQFF
TGTGCCAGCAGTGGTGGGATTGGACAAAGCTCCTACAATGAGCAGTTCTTC
>TRBJ1-1|.|.|TRBV18
CASSPSREDTEAFF
TGTGCCAGCTCACCATCCAGAGAAGACACTGAAGCTTTCTTT
>TRBJ2-5|.|.|TRBV11-2
CASSLVGGGWETQYF
TGTGCCAGCAGCTTAGTTGGGGGGGGCTGGGAGACCCAGTACTTC
>TRBJ1-4|.|.|TRBV2
CASSEGWEKLFF
TGTGCCAGCAGTGAGGGTTGGGAAAAACTGTTTTTT
>TRBJ2-7|.|.|TRBV5-1
CASSRDFYEQYF
TGCGCCAGCAGCCGGGACTTTTACGAGCAGTACTTC
>TRBJ1-1|once|.|TRBV27
CASSLSRDTEAFF
TGTGCCAGCAGTTTATCGAGGGACACTGAAGCTTTCTTT
>TRBJ1-5|.|.|TRBV28
CASSFPRAGQPQHF
TGTGCCAGCAGTTTCCCCAGGGCGGGTCAGCCCCAGCATTTT
>TRBJ1-6|.|TRBD1|TRBV5-1
CASSEGQGRGSPLHF
TGCGCCAGCAGCGAGGGACAGGGAAGAGGTTCACCCCTCCACTTT
>TRBJ1-4|.|TRBD1|TRBV27
CASRDYEGAGEKLFF
TGTGCCAGCAGAGACTACGAGGGGGCGGGAGAAAAACTGTTTTTT
>TRBJ2-4|.|TRBD1|TRBV6-4
CASSEGTGGIQYF
TGTGCCAGCAGTGAGGGGACAGGCGGCATTCAGTACTTC
>TRBJ1-4|.|.|TRBV7-9
CASSLGGANNEKLFF
TGTGCCAGCAGCTTAGGGGGGGCCAATAATGAAAAACTGTTTTTT
>TRBJ2-2|.|.|TRBV5-1
CASSLPGGPRTGELFF
TGCGCCAGCAGCTTACCCGGGGGGCCTCGGACCGGGGAGCTGTTTTTT
>TRBJ1-4|few|.|TRBV25-1
CASGALGQIGMTNEKLFF
TGTGCCAGCGGGGCCTTAGGCCAGATCGGAATGACTAATGAAAAACTGTTTTTT
>TRBJ2-4|.|.|TRBV3-1/TRBV3-2
CASTLWGDDIQYF
TGTGCCAGCACCCTTTGGGGGGACGACATTCAGTACTTC
>TRBJ1-1|.|.|TRBV5-1
CASSVAGSDTEAFF
TGCGCCAGCAGTGTGGCGGGTTCTGACACTGAAGCTTTCTTT
>TRBJ2-3|.|.|TRBV4-1
CASSQEAAAGDTQYF
TGCGCCAGCAGCCAAGAAGCCGCGGCGGGGGATACGCAGTATTTT
>TRBJ1-1|.|.|TRBV27
CASSLIRGGNTEAFF
TGTGCCAGCAGTTTAATTAGAGGGGGGAACACTGAAGCTTTCTTT
>TRBJ1-5|.|.|TRBV18
CASSPSTGNSQPQHF
TGTGCCAGCTCACCCTCCACAGGGAACAGTCAGCCCCAGCATTTT
>TRBJ1-6|.|.|TRBV6-5
CASSYRVYSPLHF
TGTGCCAGCAGCTACAGGGTGTATTCACCCCTCCACTTT
>TRBJ2-1|once|TRBD1|TRBV7-2
CASSFRAGTGGGNEQFF
TGTGCCAGCAGCTTTAGGGCTGGGACAGGGGGTGGAAATGAGCAGTTCTTC
>TRBJ2-1|.|.|TRBV19
CASRRDGYNEQFF
TGTGCCAGTAGGCGGGACGGGTACAATGAGCAGTTCTTC
>TRBJ1-4|.|.|TRBV7-9
CASKQGYVEKLFF
TGTGCCAGTAAACAGGGTTACGTTGAAAAACTGTTTTTT
>TRBJ1-3|.|.|TRBV7-9
CASSLYPDRTGNTIYF
TGTGCCAGCAGCTTATACCCTGACAGAACCGGAAACACCATATATTTT
>TRBJ2-2|.|.|TRBV12-3/TRBV12-4
CASSQGTTGELFF
TGTGCCAGCAGCCAGGGGACCACCGGGGAGCTGTTTTTT
>TRBJ1-1|.|.|TRBV6-2/TRBV6-3
CASSYPHGTEAFF
TGTGCCAGCAGTTACCCCCATGGAACTGAAGCTTTCTTT
>TRBJ2-3|.|.|TRBV7-9
CASSLGGTDTQYF
TGTGCCAGCAGCTTAGGTGGCACAGATACGCAGTATTTT
>TRBJ1-2|.|.|TRBV4-3
CASSQVQGPTPYGYTF
TGCGCCAGCAGCCAGGTCCAGGGCCCCACACCTTATGGCTACACCTTC
>TRBJ2-6|.|.|TRBV5-1
CASSLTGDTGANVLTF
TGCGCCAGCAGCTTAACCGGGGATACTGGGGCCAACGTCCTGACTTTC
>TRBJ2-1|.|.|TRBV13
CASSFYGGSYNEQFF
TGTGCCAGCAGCTTTTACGGCGGGTCCTACAATGAGCAGTTCTTC
>TRBJ1-1|.|.|TRBV5-4
CASSPGGPGNTEAFF
TGTGCCAGCAGCCCTGGGGGACCGGGTAACACTGAAGCTTTCTTT
>TRBJ1-4|.|.|TRBV7-9
CASGADNEKLFF
TGTGCCAGCGGGGCAGATAATGAAAAACTGTTTTTT
>TRBJ2-2|.|TRBD1|TRBV24-1
CATTRTGQPTGELFF
TGTGCCACTACACGAACGGGACAGCCGACCGGGGAGCTGTTTTTT
>TRBJ1-2|once|.|TRBV7-3
CASSSQGSGGYTF
TGTGCCAGCAGCTCTCAGGGGAGTGGAGGCTACACCTTC
>TRBJ2-3|once|.|TRBV30
CAWSPGSGDADTQYF
TGTGCCTGGAGTCCCGGCAGCGGAGACGCAGATACGCAGTATTTT
>TRBJ1-5|.|TRBD1|TRBV6-5
CASSTGGDQPQHF
TGTGCCAGCTCAACAGGGGGCGATCAGCCCCAGCATTTT
>TRBJ1-2|.|.|TRBV30
CAWSSGFSGYTF
TGTGCCTGGAGTTCAGGGTTTTCTGGCTACACCTTC
>TRBJ2-7|.|TRBD1|TRBV14
CASSLGQGLGYEQYF
TGTGCCAGCAGCCTTGGACAGGGATTAGGCTACGAGCAGTACTTC
>TRBJ2-5|.|.|TRBV7-3
CASSIQPSARASQYF
TGTGCCAGCAGCATCCAACCGTCGGCCCGGGCCTCTCAGTACTTC
>TRBJ1-1|.|.|TRBV9
CASSQRGANTEAFF
TGTGCCAGCAGCCAGAGAGGAGCGAACACTGAAGCTTTCTTT
>TRBJ2-1|.|.|TRBV19
CASSKPQGTHSYNEQFF
TGTGCCAGTAGTAAACCCCAGGGGACACACTCCTACAATGAGCAGTTCTTC
>TRBJ2-1|.|TRBD1|TRBV24-1
CATSDPGQAKQFF
TGTGCCACCAGTGACCCCGGACAGGCTAAGCAGTTCTTC
>TRBJ1-1|once|.|TRBV10-3
CAIKGTANTEAFF
TGTGCCATCAAGGGGACGGCGAACACTGAAGCTTTCTTT
>TRBJ1-2|.|.|TRBV5-1
CASSLDRWGFNGYTF
TGCGCCAGCAGCTTGGACAGGTGGGGATTTAATGGCTACACCTTC
>TRBJ1-2|.|TRBD1|TRBV2
CASSDTRDRPYGYTF
TGTGCCAGCAGTGACACCCGGGACAGACCCTATGGCTACACCTTC
>TRBJ1-5|.|.|TRBV3-1/TRBV3-2
CASSPDPTWQPQHF
TGTGCCAGCAGCCCAGACCCTACATGGCAGCCCCAGCATTTT
>TRBJ2-1|.|.|TRBV13
CASSLGRYEQFF
TGTGCCAGCAGCTTAGGGCGATATGAGCAGTTCTTC
>TRBJ1-3|.|.|TRBV5-6
CASSLDSRGSSGNTIYF
TGTGCCAGCAGCTTGGACAGTAGGGGGAGCTCTGGAAACACCATATATTTT
>TRBJ1-2|.|TRBD1|TRBV5-4
CASSSGTENYGYTF
TGTGCCAGCAGCTCCGGGACAGAGAACTATGGCTACACCTTC
>TRBJ1-2|.|TRBD1|TRBV27
CASSWTGGEYTGYTF
TGTGCCAGCAGTTGGACAGGGGGCGAATACACCGGCTACACCTTC
>TRBJ1-6|.|TRBD1|TRBV9
CASSVGDWTGYSPLHF
TGTGCCAGCAGCGTAGGGGATTGGACAGGGTATTCACCCCTCCACTTT
>TRBJ1-1|once|.|TRBV5-1
CASTLDGQNTEAFF
TGCGCCAGCACACTGGACGGACAGAACACTGAAGCTTTCTTT
>TRBJ1-1|.|.|TRBV27
CASSFGGYTEAFF
TGTGCCAGCAGTTTTGGGGGGTACACTGAAGCTTTCTTT
>TRBJ1-2|.|.|TRBV20-1
CSASSRENYGYTF
TGCAGTGCTAGTTCCCGGGAAAACTATGGCTACACCTTC
>TRBJ1-1|.|.|TRBV19
CASPNYTGPNTEAFF
TGTGCCAGTCCTAATTACACCGGGCCGAACACTGAAGCTTTCTTT
>TRBJ2-7|.|TRBD1|TRBV24-1
CATSATGYEQYF
TGTGCCACCAGCGCGACAGGGTACGAGCAGTACTTC
>TRBJ1-5|.|.|TRBV7-2
CASRIGGVGHQPQHF
TGTGCCAGCAGAATAGGTGGGGTGGGCCATCAGCCCCAGCATTTT
>TRBJ1-6|.|TRBD1|TRBV18
CASSPGQGSPLHF
TGTGCCAGCTCACCAGGACAGGGTTCACCCCTCCACTTT
>TRBJ1-2|.|TRBD1|TRBV28
CASSTQGAGGVDYGYTF
TGTGCCAGCAGCACTCAGGGGGCAGGGGGAGTAGACTATGGCTACACCTTC